A selection of T cell receptor beta chains follows, all from one sample in a study of cytomegalovirus exposure and HLA in healthy donors. Data came from immunoSEQ multiplex PCR; TCRdb stores just in-frame clones and leaves some out. The sample includes approximately 81,000 clones, under 80% seen only once; the top ten take over 7.5%. The specimen was PBMCs. The source of these receptors is a man between 35 and 55 years old in good health and CMV-seropositive. Both conserved end residues are part of each CDR3. The D gene is left open where the match is weak. Expanded clones are given a class, and other clones once, few, many or no size at all.

J gene,V gene,clone size,D gene,CDR3 protein,CDR3 DNA
TRBJ2-1,TRBV9,NA,NA,CASSAEQGWSEQFF,TGTGCCAGCAGCGCGGAACAGGGATGGAGTGAGCAGTTCTTC
TRBJ1-2,TRBV6-4,NA,NA,CASSEGDGSGSYTF,TGTGCCAGCAGTGAGGGCGACGGTTCAGGTAGCTACACCTTC
TRBJ1-3,TRBV7-9,few,NA,CASSARTASTGNTIYF,TGTGCCAGCAGCGCCAGGACAGCCTCCACTGGAAACACCATATATTTT
TRBJ2-7,TRBV29-1,NA,TRBD2,CSVWGTSGSGGIYEQYF,TGCAGCGTGTGGGGGACTAGCGGGAGTGGGGGAATCTACGAGCAGTACTTC
TRBJ1-2,TRBV6-5,NA,NA,CASTAGSDYGYTF,TGTGCCAGCACCGCGGGAAGCGACTATGGCTACACCTTC
TRBJ2-7,TRBV2,few,NA,CASRAEAYEQYF,TGTGCCAGCAGAGCGGAGGCCTACGAGCAGTACTTC
TRBJ2-4,TRBV10-3,NA,NA,CAISESGGRVGDIQYF,TGTGCCATCAGTGAGTCGGGAGGCCGTGTTGGAGACATTCAGTACTTC
TRBJ1-1,TRBV6-5,medium-sized,NA,CASSYGGPITEAFF,TGTGCCAGCAGTTACGGGGGCCCGATCACTGAAGCTTTCTTT
TRBJ2-1,TRBV30,NA,TRBD2,CAWSVKGTSGESEQFF,TGTGCCTGGAGTGTTAAGGGGACTAGCGGGGAGAGTGAGCAGTTCTTC
TRBJ2-3,TRBV6-5,NA,NA,CASKLLASSTDTQYF,TGTGCCAGCAAACTATTAGCGTCTAGCACAGATACGCAGTATTTT
TRBJ1-3,TRBV21-1,once,NA,CASSKEKSSGNTIYF,TGTGCCAGCAGCAAAGAGAAGAGCTCTGGAAACACCATATATTTT
TRBJ1-1,TRBV30,once,NA,CAWSSRLVAFF,TGTGCCTGGAGCTCCAGGCTCGTAGCTTTCTTT
TRBJ2-3,TRBV2,NA,NA,CASSGGQTSTDTQYF,TGTGCCAGCAGTGGTGGACAGACCTCCACAGATACGCAGTATTTT
TRBJ2-1,TRBV30,NA,TRBD2,CAWGRLAGVYNEQFF,TGTGCCTGGGGCCGGCTAGCGGGAGTCTACAATGAGCAGTTCTTC
TRBJ2-7,TRBV4-1,NA,NA,CASSQEMTQSSYEQYF,TGCGCCAGCAGCCAAGAAATGACTCAAAGCTCCTACGAGCAGTACTTC